The 10 T cell receptor beta chains below were found in one sample sequenced in a study of cytomegalovirus exposure and HLA in healthy donors (dated by TCRdb to about 2017). Library preparation used the immunoSEQ multiplex PCR assay. The multiplex PCR relied on a mix of 60 forward primers for TCR Vbeta segments and 13 reverse primers for TCR Jbeta segments. TCRdb provides this immuneACCESS table in a form limited to in-frame rearrangements. Some clones are lacking; in checked studies, under half of them reflect an unresolved V gene, and why the rest are absent is not known. This sample's table lists over 100,000 clones. 3.7% of the sample is in the top ten clones. The sample was PBMCs. Source of these receptors: a man aged 25 to 40 in good health and CMV-seronegative.

Here the CDR3 DNA reads TGTGCCAGCAGCCAAGAACAGGGCCCACTTAACTATGGCTACACCTTC. Translated: CASSQEQGPLNYGYTF. The chain joins TRBV4-2 to TRBJ1-2, with D maybe TRBD1 (6 bases). CDR1 LGHNA and CDR2 YNFKEQ come from the germline V gene. This CDR3 comprises 16 residues. V was cut by 0 bases and J by 1 base, with 12 bases left in between.

The chain has TRBV4-2 and TRBJ1-2; D not certain. V was trimmed by 4 bases and J by 6 bases, leaving 15 bases between them. CDR1 is LGHNA, CDR2 YNFKEQ, per germline. The CDR3 has 14 residues. The CDR3 reads CASSLRLSGDGYTF. CDR3 sequence (DNA): TGTGCCAGCAGCCTAAGATTGTCCGGGGATGGCTACACCTTC.

V usage is TRBV2 and J usage is TRBJ2-5; 9 bases agree with TRBD1. The J call may not be correct, given that the DNA end is closer to TRBJ2-7. CDR1 is SNHLY and CDR2 is FYNNEI in the germline V gene. There are 14 residues in the CDR3. CDR3 protein: CASSDPGQGYEQYF. In DNA, the CDR3 is TGTGCCAGCAGTGATCCGGGACAGGGCTACGAGCAGTACTTC.

CDR3 bases: TGTGCCAGCAGCCACGGAGCGGCACAAGAGACCCAGTACTTC. Amino acid sequence: CASSHGAAQETQYF. The chain links TRBV7-8 to TRBJ2-5, with D possibly TRBD2 on 5 matching bases. V lost 5 bases to trimming and J lost 2 bases, with 12 bases between them. The V gene's germline CDR1 is SGHVS and CDR2 FQNEAQ. The CDR3 loop spans 14 amino acids.

The rearrangement uses TRBV2 and TRBJ2-1, with TRBD2 matching 14 bases. The CDR3 covers 19 residues. The V gene's germline CDR1 is SNHLY and CDR2 FYNNEI. V was pared by 6 bases and J by 0 bases, with 10 bases of the junction left unmatched. The CDR3 reads CASRRETSGGDASYNEQFF. The CDR3 bases are TGTGCCAGCAGGCGCGAGACTAGCGGGGGGGATGCCTCCTACAATGAGCAGTTCTTC.

This chain uses TRBV4-1 with TRBJ2-3, with a possible D match to TRBD1 (6 bases). The CDR3 totals 17 residues. The V gene's germline CDR1 is MGHRA and CDR2 YSYEKL. Trimming removed 4 bases at V and 0 bases at J, with 17 bases between. Here the CDR3 reads CASSPFRTATSTDTQYF. The CDR3 DNA is TGCGCCAGCAGCCCTTTCAGGACAGCTACTAGCACAGATACGCAGTATTTT.

The chain links TRBV27 to TRBJ2-2; D is unclear. Trimming left V 0 bases short and J 6 bases short, with 17 bases between. Germline CDR1 and CDR2: MNHEY and SMNVEV (reference sequence). CDR3 length: 17 residues. The CDR3, as DNA: TGTGCCAGCAGTTTATCTGAACGGCAGGTCGGCCCCGGGGAGCTGTTTTTT. It is translated as CASSLSERQVGPGELFF.

V gene TRBV7-9 combines with J gene TRBJ2-5, with D possibly matching TRBD2 (5 bases). The J call could be wrong; TRBJ2-7 is a better fit for the DNA end. Germline CDR1 reads SEHNR; CDR2 reads FQNEAQ (reference sequence). This CDR3 is 14 amino acids long. CDR3 coding DNA: TGTGCCAGCAGCTTAGGAGGGTCGCGCTACGAGCAGTACTTC. This gives the protein CASSLGGSRYEQYF.

The CDR3 loop is CASSSGDTYEQYF. The CDR3 nucleotides read TGTGCCAGCAGTTCTGGGGACACCTACGAGCAGTACTTC. V is TRBV28 and J is TRBJ2-7, with a weak D call TRBD1 (6 bases). Deletions cut 4 bases from V and 2 bases from J, with 9 bases between. Germline V gene data show CDR1 as MDHEN and CDR2 as SYDVKM. The CDR3 spans 13 residues. The whole variable domain, remainder taken from reference TRBV28 and TRBJ2-7, is DVKVTQSSRYLVKRTGEKVFLECVQDMDHENMFWYRQDPGLGLRLIYFSYDVKMKEKGDIPEGYSVSREKKERFSLILESASTNQTSMYLCASSSGDTYEQYFGPGTRLTVT.

The genes are TRBV2 and TRBJ2-6; 8 positions agree with TRBD1. The germline V gene encodes CDR1 SNHLY and CDR2 FYNNEI. The V gene end was trimmed by 5 bases and the J gene end by 0 bases; junction bases not matched to a gene: 3. The CDR3 has 16 residues. CDR3 sequence (DNA): TGTGCCAGCAGTCACACAGGGGGCTCTGGGGCCAACGTCCTGACTTTC. It translates to CASSHTGGSGANVLTF.